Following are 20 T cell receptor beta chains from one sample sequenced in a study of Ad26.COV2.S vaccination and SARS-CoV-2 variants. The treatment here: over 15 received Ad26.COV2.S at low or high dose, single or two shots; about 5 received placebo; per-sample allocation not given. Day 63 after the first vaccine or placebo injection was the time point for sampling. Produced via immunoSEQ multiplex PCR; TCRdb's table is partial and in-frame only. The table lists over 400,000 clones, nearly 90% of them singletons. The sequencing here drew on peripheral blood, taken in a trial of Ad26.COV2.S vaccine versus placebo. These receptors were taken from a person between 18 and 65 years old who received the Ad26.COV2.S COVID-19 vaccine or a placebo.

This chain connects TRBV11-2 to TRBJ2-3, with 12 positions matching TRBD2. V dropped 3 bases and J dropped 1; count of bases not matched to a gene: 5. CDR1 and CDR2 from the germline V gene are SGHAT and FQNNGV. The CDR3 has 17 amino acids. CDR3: CASSFTTSGRRTDTQYF. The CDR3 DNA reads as TGTGCCAGCAGCTTCACCACTAGCGGGAGGCGCACAGATACGCAGTATTTT. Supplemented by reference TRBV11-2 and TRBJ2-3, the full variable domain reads EAGVAQSPRYKIIEKRQSVAFWCNPISGHATLYWYQQILGQGPKLLIQFQNNGVVDDSQLPKDRFSAERLKGVDSTLKIQPAKLEDSAVYLCASSFTTSGRRTDTQYFGPGTRLTVL.

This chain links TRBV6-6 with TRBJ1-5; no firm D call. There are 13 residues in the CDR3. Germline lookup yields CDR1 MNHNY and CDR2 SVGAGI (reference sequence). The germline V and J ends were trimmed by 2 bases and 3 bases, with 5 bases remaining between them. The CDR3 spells CASSYRDNQPQHF. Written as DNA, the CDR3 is TGTGCCAGCAGTTACAGGGACAATCAGCCCCAGCATTTT.

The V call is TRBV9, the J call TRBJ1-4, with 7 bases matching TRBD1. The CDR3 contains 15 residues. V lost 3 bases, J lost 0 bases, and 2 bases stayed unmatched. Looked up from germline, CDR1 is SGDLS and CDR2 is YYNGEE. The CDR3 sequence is CASSAQGATNEKLFF. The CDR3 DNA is TGTGCCAGCAGCGCCCAGGGGGCAACTAATGAAAAACTGTTTTTT.

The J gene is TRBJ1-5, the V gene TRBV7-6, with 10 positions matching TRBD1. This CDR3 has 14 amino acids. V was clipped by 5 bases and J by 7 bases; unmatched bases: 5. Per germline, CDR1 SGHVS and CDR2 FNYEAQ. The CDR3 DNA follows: TGTGCCAGCAGCCACGGGACAGGGGACCAGCCCCAGCATTTT. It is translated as CASSHGTGDQPQHF.

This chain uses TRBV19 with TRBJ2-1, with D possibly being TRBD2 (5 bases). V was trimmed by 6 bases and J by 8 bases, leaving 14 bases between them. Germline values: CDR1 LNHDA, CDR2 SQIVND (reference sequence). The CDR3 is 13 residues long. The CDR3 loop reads CASSLMGSDEQFF. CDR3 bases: TGTGCCAGTAGCCTTATGGGGAGCGATGAGCAGTTCTTC.

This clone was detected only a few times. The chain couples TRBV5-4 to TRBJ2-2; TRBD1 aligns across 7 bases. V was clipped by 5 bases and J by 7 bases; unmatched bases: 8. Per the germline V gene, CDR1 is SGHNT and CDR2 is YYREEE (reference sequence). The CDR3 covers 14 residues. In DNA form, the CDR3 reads TGTGCCAGCAGAGGACAGGTGGAGAACGGGGAGCTGTTTTTT. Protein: CASRGQVENGELFF. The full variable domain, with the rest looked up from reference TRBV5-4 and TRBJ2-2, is ETGVTQSPTHLIKTRGQQVTLRCSSQSGHNTVSWYQQALGQGPQFIFQYYREEENGRGNFPPRFSGLQFPNYSSELNVNALELDDSALYLCASRGQVENGELFFGEGSRLTVL.

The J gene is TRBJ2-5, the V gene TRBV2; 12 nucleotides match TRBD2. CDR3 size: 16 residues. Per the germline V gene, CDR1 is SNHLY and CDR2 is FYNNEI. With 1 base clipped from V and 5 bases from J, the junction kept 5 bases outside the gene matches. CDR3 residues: CASSEGLAGAFETQYF. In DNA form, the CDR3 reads TGTGCCAGCAGTGAAGGACTAGCGGGAGCCTTTGAGACCCAGTACTTC.

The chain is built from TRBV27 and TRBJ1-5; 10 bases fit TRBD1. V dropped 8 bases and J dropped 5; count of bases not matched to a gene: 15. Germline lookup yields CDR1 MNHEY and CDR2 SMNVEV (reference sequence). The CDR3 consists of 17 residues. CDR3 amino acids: CASPSFSGTGDDQPQHF. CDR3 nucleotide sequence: TGTGCCAGCCCCAGCTTTTCCGGGACAGGGGACGATCAGCCCCAGCATTTT.

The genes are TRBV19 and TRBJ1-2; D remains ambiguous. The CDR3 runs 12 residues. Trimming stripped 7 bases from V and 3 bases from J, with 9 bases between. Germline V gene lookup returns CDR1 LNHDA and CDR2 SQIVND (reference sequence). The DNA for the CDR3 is TGTGCCAGTACCGACGGCTACTATGGCTACACCTTC. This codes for CASTDGYYGYTF.

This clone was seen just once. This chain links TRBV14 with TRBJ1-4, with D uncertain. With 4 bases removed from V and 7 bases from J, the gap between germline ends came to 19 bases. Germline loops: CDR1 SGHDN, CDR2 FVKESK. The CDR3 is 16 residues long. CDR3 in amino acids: CASSPLGPTGVEKLFF. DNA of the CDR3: TGTGCCAGCAGCCCCCTCGGCCCGACTGGGGTTGAAAAACTGTTTTTT.

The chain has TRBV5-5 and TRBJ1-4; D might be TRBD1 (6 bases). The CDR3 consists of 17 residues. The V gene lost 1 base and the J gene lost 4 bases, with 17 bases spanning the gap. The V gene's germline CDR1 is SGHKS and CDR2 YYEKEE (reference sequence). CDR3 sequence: CASSLMVLGALNEKLFF. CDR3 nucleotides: TGTGCCAGCAGCTTGATGGTTCTGGGGGCTCTTAATGAAAAACTGTTTTTT.

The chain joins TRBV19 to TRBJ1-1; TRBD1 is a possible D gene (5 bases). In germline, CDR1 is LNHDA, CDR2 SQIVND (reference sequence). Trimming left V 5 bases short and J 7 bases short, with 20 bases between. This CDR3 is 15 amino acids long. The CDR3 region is CASSLSGRGANEAFF. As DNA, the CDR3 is TGTGCCAGTAGTTTGTCTGGGAGAGGGGCGAATGAAGCTTTCTTT.

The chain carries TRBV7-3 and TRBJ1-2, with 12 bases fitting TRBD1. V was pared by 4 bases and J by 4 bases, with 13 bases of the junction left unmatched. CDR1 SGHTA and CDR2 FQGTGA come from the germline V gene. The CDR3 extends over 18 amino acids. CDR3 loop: CASSSQPGQGAYFYGYTF. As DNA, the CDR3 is TGTGCCAGCAGCTCCCAGCCGGGACAGGGGGCTTATTTCTATGGCTACACCTTC.

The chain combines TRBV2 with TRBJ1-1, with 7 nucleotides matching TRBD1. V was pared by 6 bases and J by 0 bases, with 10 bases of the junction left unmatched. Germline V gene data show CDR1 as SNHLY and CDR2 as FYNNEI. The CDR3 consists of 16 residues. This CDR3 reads CASREGAGGLNTEAFF. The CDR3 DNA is TGTGCCAGCAGGGAGGGGGCAGGGGGTTTGAACACTGAAGCTTTCTTT.

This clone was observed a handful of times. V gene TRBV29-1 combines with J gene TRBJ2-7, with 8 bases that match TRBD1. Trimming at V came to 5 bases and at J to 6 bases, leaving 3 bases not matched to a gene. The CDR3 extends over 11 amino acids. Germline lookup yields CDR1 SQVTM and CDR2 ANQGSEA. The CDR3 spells CSVQGAGEQYF. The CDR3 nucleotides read TGCAGCGTTCAGGGGGCGGGCGAGCAGTACTTC.

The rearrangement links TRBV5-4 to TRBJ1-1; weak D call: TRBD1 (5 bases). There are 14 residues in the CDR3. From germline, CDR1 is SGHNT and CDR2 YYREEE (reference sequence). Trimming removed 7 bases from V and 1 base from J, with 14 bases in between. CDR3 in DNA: TGTGCCAGCGGAACGACTGGGGGGAACACTGAAGCTTTCTTT. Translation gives CASGTTGGNTEAFF.

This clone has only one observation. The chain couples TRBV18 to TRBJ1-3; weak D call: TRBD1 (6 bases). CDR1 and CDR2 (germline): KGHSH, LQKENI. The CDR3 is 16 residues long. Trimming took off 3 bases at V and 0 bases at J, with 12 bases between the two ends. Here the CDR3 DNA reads TGTGCCAGCTCACCTCCCGGGACACTCTCTGGAAACACCATATATTTT. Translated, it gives CASSPPGTLSGNTIYF.

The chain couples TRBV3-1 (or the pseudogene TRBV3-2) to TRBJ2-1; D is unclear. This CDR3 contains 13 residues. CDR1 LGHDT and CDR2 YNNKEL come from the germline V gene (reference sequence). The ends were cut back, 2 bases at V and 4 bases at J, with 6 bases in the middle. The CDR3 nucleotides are TGTGCCAGCAGCCAATTCGGATACAATGAGCAGTTCTTC. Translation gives CASSQFGYNEQFF.

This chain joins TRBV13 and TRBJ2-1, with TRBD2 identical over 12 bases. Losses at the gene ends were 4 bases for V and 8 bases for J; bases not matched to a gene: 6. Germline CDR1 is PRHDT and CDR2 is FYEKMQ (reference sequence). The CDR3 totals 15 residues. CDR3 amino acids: CASSSTSGRFHEQFF. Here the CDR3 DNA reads TGTGCCAGCAGCTCCACTAGCGGGAGGTTCCATGAGCAGTTCTTC.

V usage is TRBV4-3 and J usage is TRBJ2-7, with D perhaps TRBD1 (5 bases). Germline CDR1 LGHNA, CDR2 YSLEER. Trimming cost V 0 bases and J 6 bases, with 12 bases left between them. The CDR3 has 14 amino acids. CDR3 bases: TGCGCCAGCAGCCAAGATCCCACCAGGGTCGAGCAGTACTTC. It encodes CASSQDPTRVEQYF.